These T cell receptor beta chains were read from a single sample in a study of CD8+CD57+ T cells in acquired aplastic anemia. TCRdb re-called the reads with MiXCR, one entry per CDR3 protein. The table shows about 170,000 distinct CDR3 sequences, with 35% to 55% occurring only once. The sequenced sample was sorted CD4+, CD8+, or CD8+CD57+ T cells (not recorded which) from PBMCs. The receptors shown here come from a human donor in good health. CDR3s include the opening cysteine and the closing phenylalanine or tryptophan. D genes are given only for firm matches. A clone size is listed for some rows: how often the clone was seen (once, few, many), or a class if it is expanded.

len: 13; abundance: many; v_gene: TRBV7-2; j_gene: TRBJ2-5; d_gene: .; CDR3nt: TGTGCCAGCAGCTGGGGGGCCCAAGAGACCCAGTACTTC; CDR3aa: CASSWGAQETQYF
len: 15; abundance: few; v_gene: TRBV10-3; j_gene: TRBJ2-1; d_gene: TRBD2; CDR3nt: TGTGCCATCAGTGAGACTAGCGGGAGGCACAATGAGCAGTTCTTC; CDR3aa: CAISETSGRHNEQFF
len: 15; abundance: many; v_gene: TRBV24-1; j_gene: TRBJ2-5; d_gene: TRBD1; CDR3nt: TGTGCCACCAGTGACCAGACAGGGAATGAAGAGACCCAGTACTTC; CDR3aa: CATSDQTGNEETQYF
len: 15; abundance: .; v_gene: TRBV4-2; j_gene: TRBJ2-3; d_gene: .; CDR3nt: TGTGCCAGCAGCCAACGCGGGGAGCGCACAGATACGCAGTATTTT; CDR3aa: CASSQRGERTDTQYF
len: 15; abundance: many; v_gene: TRBV7-2; j_gene: TRBJ2-7; d_gene: .; CDR3nt: TGTGCCAGCAGCTTCGAGGGGGGCCGGTCCTACGAGCAGTACTTC; CDR3aa: CASSFEGGRSYEQYF
len: 15; abundance: many; v_gene: TRBV4-1; j_gene: TRBJ1-2; d_gene: .; CDR3nt: TGCGCCAGCAGCCAAGATCTCGGGGTAAACTCTGGCTACACCTTC; CDR3aa: CASSQDLGVNSGYTF
len: 15; abundance: many; v_gene: TRBV12-3/TRBV12-4; j_gene: TRBJ2-2; d_gene: .; CDR3nt: TGTGCCAGCAGGACCAGAGAGACGAACACCGGGGAGCTGTTTTTT; CDR3aa: CASRTRETNTGELFF
len: 13; abundance: many; v_gene: TRBV5-6; j_gene: TRBJ2-3; d_gene: .; CDR3nt: TGTGCCAGCAGCTTCGGACTCTCAGATACGCAGTATTTT; CDR3aa: CASSFGLSDTQYF
len: 18; abundance: .; v_gene: TRBV10-3; j_gene: TRBJ2-4; d_gene: TRBD1; CDR3nt: TGTGCCACCTACCCCGGGACAGGGTCAACGGGGGCCAAAAACATTCAGTACTTC; CDR3aa: CATYPGTGSTGAKNIQYF
len: 14; abundance: .; v_gene: TRBV5-1; j_gene: TRBJ2-7; d_gene: .; CDR3nt: TGCGCCAGCAGCTTCTTTGGCACCAGCTACGAGCAGTACTTC; CDR3aa: CASSFFGTSYEQYF
len: 14; abundance: .; v_gene: TRBV30; j_gene: TRBJ2-5; d_gene: TRBD2; CDR3nt: TGTGCCTGGACGCGACTAGCGGGAGGAGAGACCCAGTACTTC; CDR3aa: CAWTRLAGGETQYF
len: 16; abundance: .; v_gene: TRBV7-6; j_gene: TRBJ1-2; d_gene: .; CDR3nt: TGTGCCAGCAGCGCACGATACAGGGAGCCAGGGCGGGGCTACACCTTC; CDR3aa: CASSARYREPGRGYTF
len: 14; abundance: .; v_gene: TRBV19; j_gene: TRBJ1-2; d_gene: TRBD1; CDR3nt: TGTGCCAGTTCCACAGGGGGCAATCTCTATGGCTACACCTTC; CDR3aa: CASSTGGNLYGYTF
len: 18; abundance: many; v_gene: TRBV19; j_gene: TRBJ2-3; d_gene: TRBD2; CDR3nt: TGTGCCAGTAGTATAGATTCGAAGCGGGGAGGCCGCACAGATACGCAGTATTTT; CDR3aa: CASSIDSKRGGRTDTQYF
len: 15; abundance: many; v_gene: TRBV9; j_gene: TRBJ2-1; d_gene: .; CDR3nt: TGTGCCAGCAGCGGGGCTGACCTGGTGTACAATGAGCAGTTCTTC; CDR3aa: CASSGADLVYNEQFF
len: 14; abundance: .; v_gene: TRBV7-8; j_gene: TRBJ1-2; d_gene: .; CDR3nt: TGTGCCAGCAGCTTAGGGGGCAGGGTGAGGGGCTGCACCTTC; CDR3aa: CASSLGGRVRGCTF
len: 15; abundance: .; v_gene: TRBV6-2/TRBV6-3; j_gene: TRBJ2-3; d_gene: TRBD2; CDR3nt: TGTGCCAGCAGTTACTCTGAGCAGGGAGGGGATACGCAGTATTTT; CDR3aa: CASSYSEQGGDTQYF
len: 16; abundance: many; v_gene: TRBV7-2; j_gene: TRBJ2-1; d_gene: .; CDR3nt: TGTGCCAGCAGCCCCGAGGGGACGAGCTCCTACAATGAGCAGTTCTTC; CDR3aa: CASSPEGTSSYNEQFF
len: 15; abundance: .; v_gene: TRBV12-5; j_gene: TRBJ2-2; d_gene: .; CDR3nt: TGTGCTAGTGCTCGGCGTGGGTTCGAGACCGGGGAGCTGTTTTTT; CDR3aa: CASARRGFETGELFF
len: 13; abundance: .; v_gene: TRBV27; j_gene: TRBJ2-3; d_gene: .; CDR3nt: TGTGCCAGCAGAAGCAGGGTTACAGATACGCAGTATTTT; CDR3aa: CASRSRVTDTQYF
len: 14; abundance: .; v_gene: TRBV14; j_gene: TRBJ2-7; d_gene: .; CDR3nt: TGTGCCAGCAGACGTCGACAGGCAACCTACGAGCAGTACTTC; CDR3aa: CASRRRQATYEQYF
len: 15; abundance: many; v_gene: TRBV4-3; j_gene: TRBJ2-1; d_gene: .; CDR3nt: TGCGCCAGCAGCCTATCCCTGACTAGCTACAATGAGCAGTTCTTC; CDR3aa: CASSLSLTSYNEQFF
len: 13; abundance: many; v_gene: TRBV30; j_gene: TRBJ1-2; d_gene: TRBD1; CDR3nt: TGTGCCTGGAAGAGGGACAGGCCCTATGGCTACACCTTC; CDR3aa: CAWKRDRPYGYTF
len: 15; abundance: many; v_gene: TRBV9; j_gene: TRBJ2-2; d_gene: .; CDR3nt: TGTGCCAGCAGCGTACCGGGTACGAACACCGGGGAGCTGTTTTTT; CDR3aa: CASSVPGTNTGELFF
len: 11; abundance: .; v_gene: TRBV6-6; j_gene: TRBJ1-1; d_gene: .; CDR3nt: TGTGCCAGCAGCCCGACCACTGAAGCTTTCTTT; CDR3aa: CASSPTTEAFF
len: 13; abundance: many; v_gene: TRBV7-6; j_gene: TRBJ1-5; d_gene: .; CDR3nt: TGTGCCAGCAGCCAAATGTTGGATCAGCCCCAGCATTTT; CDR3aa: CASSQMLDQPQHF
len: 12; abundance: .; v_gene: TRBV6-1; j_gene: TRBJ1-4; d_gene: .; CDR3nt: TGTGCCAGCAGTACGACAAGGGAAAAACTGTTTTTT; CDR3aa: CASSTTREKLFF
len: 15; abundance: many; v_gene: TRBV12-3/TRBV12-4; j_gene: TRBJ2-7; d_gene: .; CDR3nt: TGTGCCAGCAGTCCCAAACTAACCGGCTCCTACGAGCAGTACTTC; CDR3aa: CASSPKLTGSYEQYF
len: 16; abundance: .; v_gene: TRBV3-1; j_gene: TRBJ2-2; d_gene: .; CDR3nt: TGTGCCAGCAGCTCCTGGGGAACGAGCTCCCCGGGGGAGCTGTTTTTT; CDR3aa: CASSSWGTSSPGELFF
len: 12; abundance: .; v_gene: TRBV10-3; j_gene: TRBJ1-1; d_gene: .; CDR3nt: TGTGCCATCAGTGAGTGGGGGGCTAACGCTTTCTTT; CDR3aa: CAISEWGANAFF
len: 17; abundance: many; v_gene: TRBV11-2; j_gene: TRBJ2-1; d_gene: TRBD2; CDR3nt: TGTGCCAGCAGCTTAGGTCAGGGCGGGGGGGCTCTAGGTGAGCAGTTCTTC; CDR3aa: CASSLGQGGGALGEQFF
len: 15; abundance: many; v_gene: TRBV2; j_gene: TRBJ1-1; d_gene: TRBD1; CDR3nt: TGTGCCAGCAGTGCGGAGGGGGCAGTGGTGACTGAAGCTTTCTTT; CDR3aa: CASSAEGAVVTEAFF
len: 17; abundance: many; v_gene: TRBV11-2; j_gene: TRBJ1-1; d_gene: .; CDR3nt: TGTGCCAGCAGCTTACTCGGGGTCTCCCAACTAAACACTGAAGCTTTCTTT; CDR3aa: CASSLLGVSQLNTEAFF
len: 16; abundance: .; v_gene: TRBV15; j_gene: TRBJ2-1; d_gene: TRBD2; CDR3nt: TGTGCCACCAGCTGGGGGGGAGAGGGGAGGGGCAATGAGCAGTTCTTC; CDR3aa: CATSWGGEGRGNEQFF
len: 15; abundance: many; v_gene: TRBV6-1; j_gene: TRBJ1-6; d_gene: .; CDR3nt: TGTGCCAGCACGGGCTCCGGGGGCTATAATTCACCCCTCCACTTT; CDR3aa: CASTGSGGYNSPLHF
len: 11; abundance: many; v_gene: TRBV12-3/TRBV12-4; j_gene: TRBJ2-1; d_gene: .; CDR3nt: TGTGCCAGCAGCCAACTACTGGAGCAGTTCTTC; CDR3aa: CASSQLLEQFF
len: 14; abundance: many; v_gene: TRBV12-3/TRBV12-4; j_gene: TRBJ2-1; d_gene: TRBD2; CDR3nt: TGTGCCAGCAGTTGGCTAGCGGGAGCCAATGAGCAGTTCTTC; CDR3aa: CASSWLAGANEQFF
len: 17; abundance: many; v_gene: TRBV11-2; j_gene: TRBJ2-2; d_gene: .; CDR3nt: TGTGCCAGCAGCTACCAAATTGACAGCGCGAACACCGGGGAGCTGTTTTTT; CDR3aa: CASSYQIDSANTGELFF
len: 15; abundance: .; v_gene: TRBV14; j_gene: TRBJ1-2; d_gene: .; CDR3nt: TGTGCCAGCAGCCCCTATGCAGACGCTAACTATGGCTACACCTTC; CDR3aa: CASSPYADANYGYTF
len: 16; abundance: .; v_gene: TRBV2; j_gene: TRBJ2-1; d_gene: TRBD1; CDR3nt: TGTGCCAGCAGTGGGAGCTACCGGGACAGGGCAGATGAGCAGTTCTTC; CDR3aa: CASSGSYRDRADEQFF
len: 15; abundance: once; v_gene: TRBV20-1; j_gene: TRBJ2-5; d_gene: TRBD2; CDR3nt: TGCAGTGCTAGTGGCGGGGGGGCCACCCAAGAGACCCAGTACTTC; CDR3aa: CSASGGGATQETQYF
len: 14; abundance: many; v_gene: TRBV12-3/TRBV12-4; j_gene: TRBJ2-5; d_gene: TRBD1; CDR3nt: TGTGCCAGCAGAGCCGGGACAGGGGGAGAGACCCAGTACTTC; CDR3aa: CASRAGTGGETQYF
len: 15; abundance: few; v_gene: TRBV27; j_gene: TRBJ1-1; d_gene: .; CDR3nt: TGTGCCAGCAGTTTAACAAACAGGGTGAACACTGAAGCTTTCTTT; CDR3aa: CASSLTNRVNTEAFF
len: 14; abundance: .; v_gene: TRBV6-4; j_gene: TRBJ2-1; d_gene: TRBD1; CDR3nt: TGTGCCAGCAGTGAACAACAGGGGGCAATGAAGCAGTTCTTC; CDR3aa: CASSEQQGAMKQFF
len: 14; abundance: .; v_gene: TRBV19; j_gene: TRBJ2-6; d_gene: .; CDR3nt: TGTGCCAGTAGTCCCAGACGAGTGGCCAACGTCCTGACTTTC; CDR3aa: CASSPRRVANVLTF